This is a list of T cell receptor beta chains from one sample in a study of blood T cell repertoires in COVID-19. Produced via immunoSEQ multiplex PCR; TCRdb's table is partial and in-frame only. Counted here are over 80,000 clones, roughly nine tenths occurring once; the ten biggest clones make up approximately 9.3%. The sample consisted of peripheral blood. The receptors were sampled from a middle-aged man with acute or convalescent COVID-19. CDR3s include the opening cysteine and the closing phenylalanine or tryptophan. The D gene is left open where the match is weak. Size is omitted from some rows. Given values are once, few, many or a class for expanded clones.

v_gene	abundance	d_gene	j_gene	CDR3aa	CDR3nt
TRBV18	NA	TRBD2	TRBJ2-3	CASSPAGGSTDTQYF	TGTGCCAGCTCACCAGCGGGGGGGTCCACAGATACGCAGTATTTT
TRBV7-9	NA	NA	TRBJ2-7	CASSFNDYPYEQYF	TGTGCCAGCAGCTTCAATGACTATCCCTACGAGCAGTACTTC
TRBV5-1	NA	NA	TRBJ1-4	CASSWTATNEKLFF	TGCGCCAGCAGCTGGACAGCAACTAATGAAAAACTGTTTTTT
TRBV4-2	once	TRBD2	TRBJ2-5	CASSQEGGLAGRQETQYF	TGTGCCAGCAGCCAAGAAGGTGGGCTAGCGGGTCGACAAGAGACCCAGTACTTC
TRBV6-5	NA	NA	TRBJ1-2	CASRQSNYGYTF	TGTGCCAGCAGACAGAGTAACTATGGCTACACCTTC
TRBV30	NA	NA	TRBJ1-4	CAWSVLIREKLFF	TGTGCCTGGAGTGTACTTATTCGGGAAAAACTGTTTTTT
TRBV6-6	NA	TRBD1	TRBJ1-1	CASSINRGLNTEAFF	TGTGCCAGCAGTATCAACAGGGGATTGAACACTGAAGCTTTCTTT
TRBV28	once	NA	TRBJ2-3	CASSPVTDTQYF	TGTGCCAGCAGTCCCGTGACAGATACGCAGTATTTT
TRBV6-5	NA	TRBD1	TRBJ2-5	CASSAGQGAETQYF	TGTGCCAGCAGCGCGGGACAGGGGGCTGAGACCCAGTACTTC
TRBV7-2	NA	TRBD2	TRBJ2-5	CASSLGAGGHETQYF	TGTGCCAGCAGCTTAGGTGCGGGGGGGCACGAGACCCAGTACTTC
TRBV19	NA	NA	TRBJ2-3	CASRRGSGGGTDTQYF	TGTGCCAGTAGACGAGGGTCGGGGGGCGGCACAGATACGCAGTATTTT
TRBV2	NA	NA	TRBJ1-2	CASRGLNYGYTF	TGTGCCAGCCGAGGGTTGAACTATGGCTACACCTTC
TRBV9	NA	NA	TRBJ1-2	CASSVAPGVLNYGYTF	TGTGCCAGCAGCGTAGCCCCGGGGGTGCTCAACTATGGCTACACCTTC
TRBV15	NA	NA	TRBJ2-5	CATSRARGRETQYF	TGTGCCACCAGCAGAGCGCGGGGGCGGGAGACCCAGTACTTC
TRBV11-2	NA	NA	TRBJ2-5	CASSPGGGSGGETQYF	TGTGCCAGCAGCCCGGGGGGCGGCAGTGGGGGAGAGACCCAGTACTTC
TRBV10-3	NA	TRBD1	TRBJ1-6	CAISEQGADSPLHF	TGTGCCATCAGTGAGCAGGGGGCGGATTCACCCCTCCACTTT
TRBV7-8	once	NA	TRBJ2-2	CASSRTNTGELFF	TGTGCCAGCAGCCGGACAAACACCGGGGAGCTGTTTTTT
TRBV11-2	NA	TRBD2	TRBJ2-5	CASSLGTSGGLWTQYF	TGTGCCAGCAGCCTCGGGACTAGCGGGGGTCTTTGGACCCAGTACTTC